One and the same sample provided the 23 T cell receptor beta chains below, sequenced in a study of tumor-infiltrating lymphocytes in primary liver carcinoma. Synthesis of TCR beta cDNA was carried out from about 540 ng total RNA with a constant-region primer. Three-round nested multiplex PCR performed with slightly modified ARM-PCR produced the TCR beta libraries. A C-beta reverse primer was combined with TRBV1-TRBV30 forward primers in the first two PCR rounds, and each round had 10 cycles. TCRdb re-called the multiplex PCR reads through MiXCR, storing one row per CDR3 protein. The profile shows under 30,000 distinct CDR3 sequences, around three quarters of them singletons. Co-extracting RNA and DNA was done with 20-30 mg of unsorted bulk tissue as input. Sequencing was performed on liver tumor tissue from sampling region 3. As for subset: tumor region T3, left-lateral pole. The receptor source for this set is a man aged 40-55 years with primary liver carcinoma and hepatitis B virus infection.

As for this clonotype: The final CDR3 position lacks the conserved phenylalanine or tryptophan, pointing to a likely read error. The V and J genes are TRBV28 and TRBJ2-3; 16 bases are a match to TRBD2. Germline values: CDR1 MDHEN, CDR2 SYDVKM. CDR3 length equals 19 residues. Germline trimming cut 6 bases from V and 3 bases from J; bases unmatched to any gene: 12. The CDR3 DNA reads as TGTGCCAGCAGCCGGGGACTAGCGGGAGGGGATTCGGGTACAGATACGCAGTATTCT. Protein product: CASSRGLAGGDSGTDTQYS.

As for this clonotype: One junction end disagrees with the germline gene, perhaps due to a read error. The chain is built from TRBV6-5 and TRBJ1-6; 9 bases map to TRBD1. The CDR3 runs to 17 residues. Germline V gives CDR1 MNHEY, CDR2 SVGAGI. This CDR3 reads CACSHWGTGTVGSPLHF. In DNA, the CDR3 is TGTGCCTGCAGTCACTGGGGGACAGGGACAGTTGGTTCACCCCTCCACTTT.

This clonotype appeared once. Likely a read error: the CDR3 ends without its conserved phenylalanine or tryptophan. This chain's CDR3 is CASSAGLSMIAEAFY. The CDR3 bases are TGTGCCAGCAGTGCCGGACTCAGTATGATCGCTGAAGCTTTCTAT. The rearrangement uses TRBV11-1 and TRBJ1-1; unclear D gene. Germline V gives CDR1 SGHAT, CDR2 FQDESV (reference sequence). This CDR3 comprises 15 residues. Trimming removed 6 bases from V and 6 bases from J, with 20 bases in between.

This clonotype appeared a single time. Since the CDR3 does not end with the conserved phenylalanine or tryptophan, this likely comes from a read error. The DNA is omitted, as the CDR3 cannot be located on it reliably, and the CDR3 follows TCRdb's listing. The chain joins TRBV12-3 or TRBV12-4 to TRBJ1-2; the table calls TRBD1, which could not be checked here. The CDR3 length equals 15 residues, ends included. CDR3 region: CASSLGQGANYGYAL.

The chain combines TRBV4-2 with TRBJ2-3; TRBD1 might be the D (5 bases). V was trimmed by 0 bases and J by 15 bases, leaving 22 bases between them. CDR1 is LGHNA, CDR2 YNFKEQ, per germline. There are 15 residues in the CDR3. CDR3 sequence (DNA): TGTGCCAGCAGCCAAGAGAAGGGAATGACAGATACACAATATTTT. The encoded protein is CASSQEKGMTDTQYF.

By proportion, this clonotype is medium-sized. V is TRBV6-2 or TRBV6-3 and J is TRBJ2-7; 7 bases are a match to TRBD2. Unmatched junction bases numbered 13, after V lost 4 bases and J lost 7 bases. This CDR3 has 15 amino acids. CDR1 is MNHEY, CDR2 SVGEGT, per germline. Here the CDR3 reads CASSFNLAAGSEQYF. In DNA, the CDR3 is TGTGCCAGCAGTTTTAACCTAGCGGCAGGGTCGGAGCAGTACTTC.

This clonotype is deemed medium-sized. The chain combines TRBV6-5 with TRBJ2-3, with 7 bases that match TRBD2. Trimming removed 2 bases from V and 4 bases from J; junction bases left unmatched: 3. Germline V gene data show CDR1 as MNHEY and CDR2 as SVGAGI. The CDR3 covers 14 residues. CDR3 protein: CASSYAGVADTQYF. CDR3 coding DNA: TGTGCCAGCAGTTACGCGGGAGTCGCAGATACGCAGTATTTT.

In its sample, this clonotype was seen a few times. The CDR3 ends on some other residue instead of the conserved phenylalanine or tryptophan, so this is likely a read error. The chain uses TRBV11-2 and TRBJ2-1; D not resolved. This CDR3 is built from 14 residues. V lost 2 bases, J lost 9 bases, and 14 bases lay in between. Germline V gives CDR1 SGHAT, CDR2 FQNNGV. CDR3 DNA sequence: TGTGCCAGCAGCTTATATCGGCGAGTTAGTGAGCAGTTCCTC. As protein: CASSLYRRVSEQFL.

To note about this clonotype: A much larger clone differs from this one at a single base, so this may be a read error. The chain joins TRBV7-9 to TRBJ2-3; possible D gene TRBD1, 5 bases. This CDR3 has 17 amino acids. From germline, CDR1 is SEHNR and CDR2 FQNEAQ (reference sequence). CDR3 in DNA: TGTGTCAGCAGCCCTAAGGGGATCGACAGTAGCACAGATACGCAGTATTTT. Translation gives CVSSPKGIDSSTDTQYF. Looking up the rest from reference TRBV7-9 and TRBJ2-3 gives the full variable domain: DTGVSQNPRHKITKRGQNVTFRCDPISEHNRLYWYRQTLGQGPEFLTYFQNEAQLEKSRLLSDRFSAERPKGSFSTLEIQRTEQGDSAMYLCVSSPKGIDSSTDTQYFGPGTRLTVL.

Regarding this clonotype: A read error may produce the germline difference seen at one junction end. The chain couples TRBV11-2 to TRBJ2-1, with D uncertain. Germline lookup yields CDR1 SGHAT and CDR2 FQNNGV. This CDR3 is 17 amino acids long. Written as DNA, the CDR3 is TGTGGTAGCAGCCACCGGAGTTTGAGAAACTCCTACTATGAGCATTTCTTC. Amino acid sequence: CGSSHRSLRNSYYEHFF.

As for this clonotype: Since no conserved phenylalanine or tryptophan closes the CDR3, a read error is the likely cause. The chain is built from TRBV5-1 and TRBJ1-5; 9 bases agree with TRBD1. CDR1 and CDR2 from the germline V gene are SGHRS and YFSETQ. The CDR3 spans 15 residues. CDR3 amino acids: CASSRGQGSNQPQHL. In DNA, the CDR3 is TGTGCCAGCAGCAGGGGACAGGGTAGCAATCAGCCCCAGCATTTA.

The sample holds one count of this clonotype. A read error may account for a junction end that differs from germline. This rearrangement joins TRBV6-2 or TRBV6-3 to TRBJ2-1; D is unresolved. Per germline, CDR1 MNHEY and CDR2 SVGEGT. The CDR3 runs to 15 residues. The CDR3 DNA is TGTGCCTGCAGTTTAATCCCAAGCTCCTACCGTGAGCAGTTCTTC. Protein: CACSLIPSSYREQFF.

Sample share makes this clonotype medium-sized. The CDR3 reads CASSLELAKNIQYF. The CDR3, as DNA: TGTGCCAGCAGTTTGGAACTAGCCAAAAACATTCAGTACTTC. The V call is TRBV6-2 or TRBV6-3, the J call TRBJ2-4; D remains ambiguous. The CDR3 extends over 14 amino acids. The germline CDR1 and CDR2 sequences are MNHEY and SVGEGT. V was trimmed by 4 bases and J by 0 bases, leaving 7 bases between them.

In the case of this clonotype: Germline is not matched at one junction end, which may reflect a read error. This chain links TRBV4-2 with TRBJ2-2; TRBD2 matches at 15 bases. The CDR3 is made up of 18 amino acids. Per the germline V gene, CDR1 is LGHNA and CDR2 is YNFKEQ. This CDR3 reads CASSQNLGTSGGCGELFF. The CDR3 DNA reads as TGTGCCAGTAGCCAAAACCTAGGGACTAGCGGGGGGTGCGGGGAGCTGTTTTTT.

This clonotype was observed at least ten times. Because the CDR3's place on the DNA is in doubt, the DNA is left out and the CDR3 is given as listed by TCRdb. V and J are TRBV29-1 and TRBJ2-7; TRBD1 is the table's D call, not checked against the DNA. Germline V gene data show CDR1 as SQVTM and CDR2 as ANQGSEA. The CDR3 is made up of 12 amino acids, end residues included. This CDR3 reads CSVGGGSFSEYF.

For the CDR3, the DNA is TGTGCCAGCAGCCTAATTCATGGTGGGGGGAAAGAGACCCAGTACTTC. Its protein is CASSLIHGGGKETQYF. The chain is built from TRBV11-2 and TRBJ2-5, with D possibly TRBD2 on 6 matching bases. Trimming took 5 bases from V and 3 from J, leaving 19 bases between them. Germline V gives CDR1 SGHAT, CDR2 FQNNGV. There are 16 residues in the CDR3.

By proportion, this clonotype is medium-sized. The J gene is TRBJ2-7, the V gene TRBV6-1, with TRBD2 identical over 15 bases. Germline trimming cut 5 bases from V and 5 bases from J; bases unmatched to any gene: 7. Looked up from germline, CDR1 is MNHNS and CDR2 is SASEGT. The CDR3 covers 16 residues. This CDR3 is CASSPPGLAGGDEQYF. CDR3 sequence (DNA): TGTGCCAGCAGTCCCCCGGGACTAGCGGGAGGCGACGAGCAGTACTTC.

Concerning this clonotype: This is likely a read error, given that the CDR3 carries no conserved phenylalanine or tryptophan at its end. The gene calls are TRBV4-2 and TRBJ1-1, with 8 bases aligning to TRBD1. Germline CDR1 reads LGHNA; CDR2 reads YNFKEQ. The CDR3 contains 17 residues. In DNA form, the CDR3 reads TGTGCCAGCAGCCAAGAGTACGGACAGGGTTTATGGACTGTAGCTTTCTCT. Its protein product is CASSQEYGQGLWTVAFS.

This clonotype has only one observation. An end of the junction differs from the germline gene, which may be a read error. The chain links TRBV7-8 to TRBJ2-3; TRBD1 matches at 9 bases. Looked up from germline, CDR1 is SGHVS and CDR2 is FQNEAQ. The CDR3 runs 15 residues. The CDR3: CASSVGQGLTDTQYF. DNA for the CDR3: TGTGCTAGCAGCGTGGGACAGGGACTCACAGATACGCAGTATTTT. The full variable domain, in which reference TRBV7-8 and TRBJ2-3 provide the parts outside the CDR3, is GAGVSQSPRYKVAKRGQDVALRCDPISGHVSLFWYQQALGQGPEFLTYFQNEAQLDKSGLPSDRFFAERPEGSVSTLKIQRTQQEDSAVYLCASSVGQGLTDTQYFGPGTRLTVL.

On this clonotype itself: At one end, the junction sequence differs from germline, possibly due to a read error. This chain links TRBV4-2 with TRBJ2-7, with 16 positions matching TRBD2. The germline CDR1 and CDR2 sequences are LGHNA and YNFKEQ. CDR3 length: 18 amino acids. The CDR3 sequence is CASSGKPGLAGGPLEQYF. CDR3 sequence (DNA): TGTGCCAGCAGCGGAAAACCGGGACTAGCGGGAGGGCCACTCGAGCAGTATTTC.

CDR3 coding DNA: TGTGCCAGCAGCTCTCATGGGACAGGGGGCTCCTACAATGAGCAGTTCTTC. Translated: CASSSHGTGGSYNEQFF. The rearrangement joins TRBV7-8 to TRBJ2-1; 11 bases are shared with TRBD1. The CDR3 is 17 amino acids. Germline V CDR1 and CDR2: SGHVS, FQNEAQ. The ends lost 4 bases at V and 0 bases at J; junction bases unmatched: 5. The entire variable domain, with the rest obtained from reference TRBV7-8 and TRBJ2-1, is as follows: GAGVSQSPRYKVAKRGQDVALRCDPISGHVSLFWYQQALGQGPEFLTYFQNEAQLDKSGLPSDRFFAERPEGSVSTLKIQRTQQEDSAVYLCASSSHGTGGSYNEQFFGPGTRLTVL.

The table lists this clonotype with a count of one. This is likely a read error, given that the CDR3 carries no conserved phenylalanine or tryptophan at its end. V and J are TRBV12-3 or TRBV12-4 and TRBJ2-4; D tentatively reads TRBD1 or TRBD2 (5 bases each). The length of the CDR3 is 18 residues. The CDR3 protein is CASSLWGGTDIAKNIQYL. The CDR3 coding sequence is TGTGCCAGCAGTTTATGGGGTGGGACGGACATAGCCAAGAACATTCAGTACCTC.

The J gene is TRBJ2-1, the V gene TRBV10-3; D possibly corresponds to TRBD2 (5 bases). Germline V gene sequence: CDR1 ENHRY, CDR2 SYGVKD. V lost 11 bases and J 0 bases, leaving 20 bases between the germline ends. The CDR3 has 16 amino acids. The DNA of the CDR3 is TGTGCCTTCATGTCGTTTAGTGGGAGCTCCTACAATGAGCAGTTCTTC. Its protein product is CAFMSFSGSSYNEQFF.